There are a few counts of the clone carrying this T cell receptor beta chain. Measured with immunoSEQ multiplex PCR; TCRdb has only the in-frame clones, and not every one. This sample has 200,000 to 300,000 clones, with under 90% found just once. This specimen belongs to a study of blood T cell repertoires in COVID-19. Overall study context: The United States, Italy and Spain supplied acute and convalescent COVID-19 samples.

Germline CDR1 reads SGHRS; CDR2 reads YFSETQ. The CDR3 is 16 amino acids. V lost 4 bases, J lost 0 bases, and 8 bases stayed unmatched. This clonotype was obtained from a human donor in a cohort sampled during active COVID-19. The rearrangement joins TRBV5-1 to TRBJ1-1; 8 nucleotides line up with TRBD1. Sequencing used peripheral blood. Here the CDR3 DNA reads TGCGCCAGCAGCGCCATCAGACAGGGGATGAACACTGAAGCTTTCTTT. The encoded protein is CASSAIRQGMNTEAFF.